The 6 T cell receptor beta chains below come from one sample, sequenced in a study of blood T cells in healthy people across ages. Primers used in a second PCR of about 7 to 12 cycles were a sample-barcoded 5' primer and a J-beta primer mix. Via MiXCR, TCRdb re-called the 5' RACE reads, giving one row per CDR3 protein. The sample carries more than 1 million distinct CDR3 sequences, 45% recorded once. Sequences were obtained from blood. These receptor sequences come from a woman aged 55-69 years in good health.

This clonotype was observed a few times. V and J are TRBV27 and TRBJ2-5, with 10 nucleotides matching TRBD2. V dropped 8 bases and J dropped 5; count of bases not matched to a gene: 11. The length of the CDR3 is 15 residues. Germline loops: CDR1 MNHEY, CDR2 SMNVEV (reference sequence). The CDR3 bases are TGTGCCAGCCCTCCCCTAGCGGGAGTAAGGGAGACCCAGTACTTC. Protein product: CASPPLAGVRETQYF.

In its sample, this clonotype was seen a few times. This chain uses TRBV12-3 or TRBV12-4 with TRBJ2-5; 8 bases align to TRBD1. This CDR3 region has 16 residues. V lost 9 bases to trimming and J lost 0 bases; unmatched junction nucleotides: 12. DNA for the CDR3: TGTGCCAGTGGCAACGAGGGACAGGAGAACCAAGAGACCCAGTACTTC. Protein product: CASGNEGQENQETQYF.

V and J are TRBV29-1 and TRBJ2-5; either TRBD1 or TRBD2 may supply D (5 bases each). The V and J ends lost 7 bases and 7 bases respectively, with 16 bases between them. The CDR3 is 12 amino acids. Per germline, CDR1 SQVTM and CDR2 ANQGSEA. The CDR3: CSADSGRGTQYF. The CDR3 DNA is TGCAGCGCTGACTCGGGACGAGGGACCCAGTACTTC.

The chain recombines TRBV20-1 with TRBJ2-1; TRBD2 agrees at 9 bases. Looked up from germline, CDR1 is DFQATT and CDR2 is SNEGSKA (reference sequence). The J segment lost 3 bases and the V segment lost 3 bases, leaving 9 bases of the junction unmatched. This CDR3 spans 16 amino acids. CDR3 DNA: TGCAGTGCTAGCCGACCTCGGACTAGCGTCTACAATGAGCAGTTCTTC. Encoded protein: CSASRPRTSVYNEQFF.

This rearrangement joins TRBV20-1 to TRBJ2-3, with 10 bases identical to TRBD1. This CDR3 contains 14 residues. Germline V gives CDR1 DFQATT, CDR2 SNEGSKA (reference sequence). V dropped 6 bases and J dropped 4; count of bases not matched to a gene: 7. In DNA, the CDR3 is TGCAGTGCGGAGGGACAGGGGAGAGCAGATACGCAGTATTTT. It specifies CSAEGQGRADTQYF.

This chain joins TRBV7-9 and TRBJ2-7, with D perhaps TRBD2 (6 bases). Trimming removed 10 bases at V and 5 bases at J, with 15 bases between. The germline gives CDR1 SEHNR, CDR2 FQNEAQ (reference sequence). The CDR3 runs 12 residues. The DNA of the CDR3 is TGTGCCACCCGGACTACCAGGCACGAGCAGTACTTC. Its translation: CATRTTRHEQYF.